This T cell receptor (beta chain) was recorded in a study of blood T cell repertoires in COVID-19. Sequenced by immunoSEQ multiplex PCR; TCRdb stores in-frame clones only, minus some. This sample has under 200,000 clones, with around nine tenths found just once. The V gene's germline CDR1 is LGHDT and CDR2 YNNKEL (reference sequence). V gave up 0 bases and J gave up 1 base, with 9 bases separating them. The CDR3 length is 16 residues. The chain joins TRBV3-1 (or the pseudogene TRBV3-2) to TRBJ2-2; the D gene is possibly TRBD1 (5 bases). What was sequenced was peripheral blood. The receptor was derived from a woman in her seventies with COVID-19, enrolled during active disease. The CDR3 nucleotides read TGTGCCAGCAGCCAAGAGGGGCGGAGGAACACCGGGGAGCTGTTTTTT. Its protein product is CASSQEGRRNTGELFF.